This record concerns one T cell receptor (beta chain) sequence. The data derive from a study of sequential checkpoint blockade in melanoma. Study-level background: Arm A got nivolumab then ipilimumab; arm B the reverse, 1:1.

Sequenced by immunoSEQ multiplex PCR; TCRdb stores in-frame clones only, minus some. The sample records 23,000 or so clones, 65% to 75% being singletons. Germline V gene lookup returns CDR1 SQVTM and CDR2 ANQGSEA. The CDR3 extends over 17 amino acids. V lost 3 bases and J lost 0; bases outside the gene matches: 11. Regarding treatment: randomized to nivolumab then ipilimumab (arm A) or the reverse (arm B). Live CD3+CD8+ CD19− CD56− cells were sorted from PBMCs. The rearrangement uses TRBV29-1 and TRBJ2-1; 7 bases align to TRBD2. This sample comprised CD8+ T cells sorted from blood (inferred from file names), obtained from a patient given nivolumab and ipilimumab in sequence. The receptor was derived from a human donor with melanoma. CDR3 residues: CSVEGGSGMSSYNEQFF. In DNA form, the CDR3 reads TGCAGCGTTGAGGGAGGGAGTGGGATGAGCTCCTACAATGAGCAGTTCTTC.